The 22 T cell receptor beta chains given below trace back to one sample, sequenced in a study of shared clonotypes between healthy human individuals. Generated by immunoSEQ multiplex PCR, the TCRdb table keeps only in-frame clones and is missing some. Counted here are about 1.5 million clones, approximately 98% occurring once; the ten biggest clones make up around 0.47%. The specimen sequenced was naive CD4+ T cells sorted from blood. The subset denotes: CD45RA+ positively selected. These receptors were obtained from a man in his thirties or forties in good health.

DNA for the CDR3: TGTGCCAGCAAACGGCCGATGGATAATTCACCCCTCCACTTT. This codes for CASKRPMDNSPLHF. The chain is built from TRBV6-5 and TRBJ1-6; D is undetermined. This CDR3 is built from 14 residues. V was clipped by 7 bases and J by 5 bases, with 12 bases between them. From germline, CDR1 is MNHEY and CDR2 SVGAGI.

V and J are TRBV5-1 and TRBJ1-4; D perhaps matches TRBD1 (5 bases). CDR1 and CDR2 from the germline V gene are SGHRS and YFSETQ. The CDR3 runs to 15 residues. V lost 4 bases and J 7 bases, leaving 17 bases between the germline ends. The CDR3 DNA reads TGCGCCAGCAGCCCTCCTGTTGGGGGTAGTGAAAAACTGTTTTTT. This codes for CASSPPVGGSEKLFF.

The rearrangement uses TRBV28 and TRBJ1-4; D call uncertain. V lost 6 bases to trimming and J lost 5 bases, with 13 bases between them. The germline gives CDR1 MDHEN, CDR2 SYDVKM. CDR3 length equals 14 residues. CDR3 in amino acids: CASRLPGLNEKLFF. The DNA of the CDR3 is TGTGCCAGCAGACTCCCCGGGCTCAATGAAAAACTGTTTTTT.

This rearrangement joins TRBV2 to TRBJ2-7; TRBD2 might be the D (5 bases). Deletions cut 6 bases from V and 1 base from J, with 13 bases between. The CDR3 runs 14 residues. Germline CDR1 reads SNHLY; CDR2 reads FYNNEI. CDR3 in amino acids: CASRVRDPSYEQYF. In nucleotides, the CDR3 is TGTGCCAGCAGAGTCCGGGATCCTTCCTACGAGCAGTACTTC.

The chain carries TRBV28 and TRBJ2-7; D remains ambiguous. Trimming shortened V by 5 bases and J by 0 bases, and 17 bases separated the two germline ends. This CDR3 is 16 amino acids long. Germline V lookup: CDR1 MDHEN, CDR2 SYDVKM. CDR3 DNA: TGTGCCAGCAGTAACCAAGTAGGAGTCTTCTCCTACGAGCAGTACTTC. It codes for CASSNQVGVFSYEQYF.

CDR3 amino acids: CATMGQGTDTQYF. CDR3 nucleotide sequence: TGTGCCACCATGGGACAGGGAACAGATACGCAGTATTTT. The V and J genes are TRBV10-3 and TRBJ2-3; 9 bases match TRBD1. CDR3 length equals 13 residues. Trimming removed 10 bases from V and 3 bases from J; junction bases left unmatched: 5. Germline loops: CDR1 ENHRY, CDR2 SYGVKD.

This chain links TRBV30 with TRBJ1-5, with TRBD1 identical over 9 bases. The germline gives CDR1 GTSNPN, CDR2 SVGIG (reference sequence). The length of the CDR3 is 15 residues. V dropped 4 bases and J dropped 5; count of bases not matched to a gene: 9. The CDR3 loop is CAWTNRDRAHQPQHF. For the CDR3, the DNA is TGTGCCTGGACCAACCGGGACAGGGCTCATCAGCCCCAGCATTTT.

J is TRBJ2-7 and V is TRBV18; D possibly uses TRBD1 or TRBD2 (5 bases each). Germline assignment: CDR1 KGHSH and CDR2 LQKENI. This CDR3 is 14 amino acids long. V was clipped by 3 bases and J by 5 bases, with 14 bases between them. The CDR3 here is CASSPPSGGNEQYF. The DNA of the CDR3 is TGTGCCAGCTCACCTCCATCTGGGGGTAACGAGCAGTACTTC.

The V call is TRBV5-1, the J call TRBJ1-2, with 10 bases identical to TRBD1. J lost 6 bases, V lost 4 bases, and 6 bases had no gene match. Germline CDR1 is SGHRS and CDR2 is YFSETQ. This CDR3 region has 14 residues. CDR3 loop: CASSTIGTGDGYTF. The CDR3 DNA reads as TGCGCCAGCAGCACGATCGGGACAGGGGATGGCTACACCTTC. The full variable domain, its missing parts supplied by reference TRBV5-1 and TRBJ1-2, is KAGVTQTPRYLIKTRGQQVTLSCSPISGHRSVSWYQQTPGQGLQFLFEYFSETQRNKGNFPGRFSGRQFSNSRSEMNVSTLELGDSALYLCASSTIGTGDGYTFGSGTRLTVV.

The gene calls are TRBV7-2 and TRBJ2-1; 7 bases match TRBD1. The CDR3 has 16 residues. Germline V lookup: CDR1 SGHTA, CDR2 FQGNSA. V lost 1 base, J lost 4 bases, and 7 bases stayed unmatched. The chain's CDR3 is CASSLVTRGRYNEQFF. Written as DNA, the CDR3 is TGTGCCAGCAGCTTAGTTACTAGGGGGCGTTACAATGAGCAGTTCTTC.

This rearrangement joins TRBV5-4 to TRBJ2-7, with D perhaps matching TRBD1 (6 bases). Trimming pared 4 bases from V and 5 bases from J, leaving 19 bases between. Germline V gene sequence: CDR1 SGHNT, CDR2 YYREEE (reference sequence). The CDR3 is made up of 15 amino acids. The CDR3 here is CASSGVNGWDNEQYF. DNA for the CDR3: TGTGCCAGCAGCGGAGTCAACGGATGGGACAACGAGCAGTACTTC.

V is TRBV29-1 and J is TRBJ2-1; possible D gene TRBD1, 5 bases. CDR3 length equals 13 residues. Trimming stripped 3 bases from V and 13 bases from J, with 19 bases between. In germline, CDR1 is SQVTM, CDR2 ANQGSEA. The DNA for the CDR3 is TGCAGCGTTGATAGGAGTGTGTCAGGGTCCCAGTTCTTC. Protein product: CSVDRSVSGSQFF.

The V gene is TRBV29-1, the J gene TRBJ2-3; D is possibly TRBD2 (6 bases). Trimming removed 3 bases at V and 5 bases at J, with 21 bases between. This CDR3 contains 16 residues. Germline V gene data show CDR1 as SQVTM and CDR2 as ANQGSEA. The CDR3 spells CSVDRDFLTGGDTQYF. DNA of the CDR3: TGCAGCGTTGACCGGGACTTCTTGACCGGTGGAGATACGCAGTATTTT.

The chain employs TRBV4-1 and TRBJ2-2; D is unclear. Trimming left V 4 bases short and J 2 bases short, with 11 bases between. CDR1 and CDR2 (germline): MGHRA, YSYEKL. CDR3 size: 15 residues. The CDR3 DNA reads as TGCGCCAGCAGCCCTAGGACCGGAAACACCGGGGAGCTGTTTTTT. Protein product: CASSPRTGNTGELFF.

The chain carries TRBV5-1 and TRBJ2-7; tentative D call: TRBD2 (5 bases). In germline, CDR1 is SGHRS, CDR2 YFSETQ. This CDR3 is 14 amino acids long. V was cut by 4 bases and J by 4 bases, with 15 bases left in between. The CDR3 region has the DNA TGCGCCAGCAGCCCAGACCCAAGCGGATACGAGCAGTACTTC. Protein: CASSPDPSGYEQYF.

The count of this clone is one. The chain is built from TRBV11-3 and TRBJ2-2; possible D gene TRBD2, 5 bases. Trimming stripped 7 bases from V and 5 bases from J, with 14 bases between. Germline V gives CDR1 SGHNT, CDR2 YENEEA. CDR3 length: 14 amino acids. This CDR3 reads CASTGTWETGELFF. The CDR3 region has the DNA TGTGCCAGCACCGGTACGTGGGAGACCGGGGAGCTGTTTTTT.

V usage is TRBV5-1 and J usage is TRBJ1-2; 8 nucleotides align to TRBD1. The CDR3 has 13 residues. Germline-derived CDR1 and CDR2 are SGHRS and YFSETQ. Trimming cost V 4 bases and J 2 bases; bases outside gene matches: 1. CDR3 in amino acids: CASSRDRNYGYTF. CDR3 DNA: TGCGCCAGCAGCCGGGACAGGAACTATGGCTACACCTTC.

The chain uses TRBV6-6 and TRBJ1-2; D is possibly TRBD1 (6 bases). Germline V gives CDR1 MNHNY, CDR2 SVGAGI (reference sequence). V gave up 0 bases and J gave up 7 bases, with 9 bases separating them. The CDR3 has 13 amino acids. The CDR3 spells CASSYSSGAGYTF. The CDR3 nucleotides read TGTGCCAGCAGTTACTCGTCAGGGGCTGGCTACACCTTC.

The gene calls are TRBV29-1 and TRBJ2-4; D is unclear. Germline V gene lookup returns CDR1 SQVTM and CDR2 ANQGSEA. V lost 0 bases and J lost 15, with 12 bases in between. The CDR3 runs 11 residues. CDR3 sequence: CSVEEGLNAYF. The CDR3 coding sequence is TGCAGCGTTGAAGAAGGCCTGAATGCGTACTTC.

This clone was detected once. This chain links TRBV5-1 with TRBJ2-7; the match to TRBD1 covers 7 bases. Trimming took 3 bases from V and 2 from J; bases not matched to a gene: 5. Germline V gives CDR1 SGHRS, CDR2 YFSETQ. This CDR3 spans 14 amino acids. In DNA form, the CDR3 reads TGCGCCAGCAGCTCGCAGGGGGTTACCTACGAGCAGTACTTC. This sequence encodes CASSSQGVTYEQYF.

The CDR3 reads CASTRDRESPGSYGYTF. CDR3 coding DNA: TGTGCCAGCACTCGGGACAGGGAAAGCCCGGGGTCCTATGGCTACACCTTC. The chain combines TRBV2 with TRBJ1-2; 9 bases line up with TRBD1. V was clipped by 7 bases and J by 4 bases; unmatched bases: 16. Germline lookup yields CDR1 SNHLY and CDR2 FYNNEI. The CDR3 contains 17 residues.

Concerning this clone: Additional DNA sequences in this sample encode the identical CDR3. The CDR3 protein is CASNPGQGRTGELFF. The CDR3 bases are TGTGCCTCTAACCCAGGACAGGGCCGAACCGGGGAGCTGTTTTTT. The V and J genes are TRBV7-9 and TRBJ2-2, with 8 bases identical to TRBD1. Germline lookup yields CDR1 SEHNR and CDR2 FQNEAQ (reference sequence). The CDR3 has 15 residues. After removal of 11 bases from V and 5 bases from J, the junction contained 13 bases not matched to a gene.